This T cell receptor beta chain came from a study of T cell changes during pregnancy in multiple sclerosis (dated 2019 in TCRdb). For the study in its entirety: Changes in the T cell repertoire over the course of pregnancy were examined in this study in women with multiple sclerosis.

About this clone itself: Its target antigen remains unknown. Base qualities were left out, and no much larger clone turns up one base away.

Ends trimmed: V by 4 bases, J by 7 bases; bases unmatched to a gene: 10. The germline V gene sets CDR1 to SGHRS and CDR2 to YFSETQ. The CDR3 measures 16 amino acids from cysteine to phenylalanine. Left in the record is the CDR3 DNA by itself, 48 bases read in frame from the first base. Library construction relied on the immunoSEQ multiplex PCR assay. The clones in this table, taken by TCRdb from immuneACCESS, are in-frame only. Not every clone is retained; where verified, under half of the shortfall comes from an unresolved V gene, and the cause of the rest is unknown. This sample holds 45,000 to 55,000 clones; roughly nine tenths were observed only once. 1.5% of the sample is taken by the ten largest.

The sequence joins TRBV5-1 to TRBJ2-1, with 11 bases matching TRBD2. This clonotype was obtained from a female donor in good health, enrolled as a control in a pregnancy study. The source was peripheral blood, collected in the first trimester of pregnancy. The CDR3 region: CASSPVSGGAGNEQFF. The nucleotide sequence reads as follows: TGCGCCAGCAGCCCCGTTAGCGGGGGGGCCGGGAATGAGCAGTTCTTC.